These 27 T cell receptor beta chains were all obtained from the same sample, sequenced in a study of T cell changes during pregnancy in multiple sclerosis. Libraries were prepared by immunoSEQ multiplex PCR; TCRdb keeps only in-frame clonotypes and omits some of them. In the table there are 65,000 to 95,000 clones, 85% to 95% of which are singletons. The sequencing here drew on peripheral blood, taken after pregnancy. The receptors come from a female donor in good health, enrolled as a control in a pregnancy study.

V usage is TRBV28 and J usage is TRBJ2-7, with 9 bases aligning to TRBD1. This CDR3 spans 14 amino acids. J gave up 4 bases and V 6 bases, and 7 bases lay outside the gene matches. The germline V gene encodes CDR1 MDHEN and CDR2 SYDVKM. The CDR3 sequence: CASRAGTGLYEQYF. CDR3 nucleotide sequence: TGTGCCAGCAGGGCGGGGACAGGGTTATACGAGCAGTACTTC. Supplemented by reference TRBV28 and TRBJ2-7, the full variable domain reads DVKVTQSSRYLVKRTGEKVFLECVQDMDHENMFWYRQDPGLGLRLIYFSYDVKMKEKGDIPEGYSVSREKKERFSLILESASTNQTSMYLCASRAGTGLYEQYFGPGTRLTVT.

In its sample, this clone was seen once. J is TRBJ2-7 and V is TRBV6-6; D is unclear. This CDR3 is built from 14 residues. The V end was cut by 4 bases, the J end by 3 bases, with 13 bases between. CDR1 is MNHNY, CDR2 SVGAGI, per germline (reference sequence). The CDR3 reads CASSLASPHYEQYF. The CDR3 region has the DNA TGTGCCAGCAGTTTGGCAAGTCCCCACTACGAGCAGTACTTC.

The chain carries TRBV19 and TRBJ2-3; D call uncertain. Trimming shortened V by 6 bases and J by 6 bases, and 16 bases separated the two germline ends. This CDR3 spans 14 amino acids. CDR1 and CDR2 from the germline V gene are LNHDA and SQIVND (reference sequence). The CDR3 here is CASSPFVAGDTQYF. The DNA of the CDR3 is TGTGCCAGTAGCCCTTTCGTCGCCGGGGATACGCAGTATTTT.

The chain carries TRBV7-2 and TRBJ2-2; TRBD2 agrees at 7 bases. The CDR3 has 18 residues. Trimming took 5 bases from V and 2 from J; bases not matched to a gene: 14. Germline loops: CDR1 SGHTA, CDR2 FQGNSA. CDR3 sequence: CASSQWAGASGNTGELFF. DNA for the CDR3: TGTGCCAGCAGCCAGTGGGCGGGAGCTAGCGGAAACACCGGGGAGCTGTTTTTT.

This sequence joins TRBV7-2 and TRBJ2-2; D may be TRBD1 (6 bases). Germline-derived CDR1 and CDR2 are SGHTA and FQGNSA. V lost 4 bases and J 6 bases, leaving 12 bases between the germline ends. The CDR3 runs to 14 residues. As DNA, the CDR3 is TGTGCCAGCAGCTATCTGGGGGCGGCCGGGGAGCTGTTTTTT. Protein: CASSYLGAAGELFF.

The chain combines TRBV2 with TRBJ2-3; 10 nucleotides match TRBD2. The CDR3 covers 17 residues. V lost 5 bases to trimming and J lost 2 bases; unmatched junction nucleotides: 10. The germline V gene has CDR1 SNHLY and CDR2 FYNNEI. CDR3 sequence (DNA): TGTGCCAGCAGTCGTCGGGCTAGCGGGAGCAACACAGATACGCAGTATTTT. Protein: CASSRRASGSNTDTQYF.

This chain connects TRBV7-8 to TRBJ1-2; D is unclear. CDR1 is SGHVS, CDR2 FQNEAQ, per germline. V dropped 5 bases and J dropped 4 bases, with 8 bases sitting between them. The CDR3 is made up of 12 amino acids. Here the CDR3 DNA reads TGTGCCAGCAGCCCCCGCGGCTATGGCTACACCTTC. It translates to CASSPRGYGYTF.

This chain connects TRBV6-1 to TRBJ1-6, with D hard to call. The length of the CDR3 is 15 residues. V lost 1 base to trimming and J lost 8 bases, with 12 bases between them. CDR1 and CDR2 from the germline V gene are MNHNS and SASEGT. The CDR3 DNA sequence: TGTGCCAGCAGTGAAGGACCCCAGGTGGATTCACCCCTCCACTTT. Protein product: CASSEGPQVDSPLHF.

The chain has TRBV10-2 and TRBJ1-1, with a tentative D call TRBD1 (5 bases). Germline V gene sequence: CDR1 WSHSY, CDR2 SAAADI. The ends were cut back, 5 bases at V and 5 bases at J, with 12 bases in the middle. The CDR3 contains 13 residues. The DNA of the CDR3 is TGCGCCAGCAGTCTGGGAGGGGATACTGAAGCTTTCTTT. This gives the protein CASSLGGDTEAFF.

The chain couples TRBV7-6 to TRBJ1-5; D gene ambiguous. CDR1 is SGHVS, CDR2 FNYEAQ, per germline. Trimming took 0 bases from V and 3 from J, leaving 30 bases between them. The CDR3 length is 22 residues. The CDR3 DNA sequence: TGTGCCAGCAGCTTAGCCCGGAAGCTAGGTAATGGTAATTTTCGATTCAATCAGCCCCAGCATTTT. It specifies CASSLARKLGNGNFRFNQPQHF.

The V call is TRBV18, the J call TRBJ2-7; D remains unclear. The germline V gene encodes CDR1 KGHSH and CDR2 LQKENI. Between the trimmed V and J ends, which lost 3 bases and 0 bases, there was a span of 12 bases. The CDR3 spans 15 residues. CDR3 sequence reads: CASSPPGWSSYEQYF. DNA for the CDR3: TGTGCCAGCTCACCCCCCGGTTGGAGCTCCTACGAGCAGTACTTC.

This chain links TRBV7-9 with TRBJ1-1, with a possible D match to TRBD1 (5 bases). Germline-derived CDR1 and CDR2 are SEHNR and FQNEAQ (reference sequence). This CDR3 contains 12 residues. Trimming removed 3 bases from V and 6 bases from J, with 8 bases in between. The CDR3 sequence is CASSLPTAEAFF. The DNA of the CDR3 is TGTGCCAGCAGCTTGCCGACAGCTGAAGCTTTCTTT.

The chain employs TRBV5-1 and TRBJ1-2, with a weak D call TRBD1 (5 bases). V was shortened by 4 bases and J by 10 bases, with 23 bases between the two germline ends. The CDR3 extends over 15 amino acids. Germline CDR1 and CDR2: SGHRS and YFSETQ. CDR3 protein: CASSVRDSAIGVYTF. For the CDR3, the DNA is TGCGCCAGCAGCGTACGGGACTCCGCTATTGGGGTCTACACCTTC.

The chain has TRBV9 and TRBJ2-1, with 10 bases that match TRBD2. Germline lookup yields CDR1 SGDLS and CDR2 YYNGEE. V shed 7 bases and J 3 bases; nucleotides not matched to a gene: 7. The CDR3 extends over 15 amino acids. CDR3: CASSKREGRYNEQFF. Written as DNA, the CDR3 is TGTGCCAGCTCAAAGCGGGAGGGCCGCTACAATGAGCAGTTCTTC.

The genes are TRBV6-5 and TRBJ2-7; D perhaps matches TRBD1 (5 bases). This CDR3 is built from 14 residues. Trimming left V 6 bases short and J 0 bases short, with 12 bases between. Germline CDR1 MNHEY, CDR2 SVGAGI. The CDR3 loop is CASSAGGASYEQYF. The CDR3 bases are TGTGCCAGCAGCGCCGGTGGGGCCTCCTACGAGCAGTACTTC.

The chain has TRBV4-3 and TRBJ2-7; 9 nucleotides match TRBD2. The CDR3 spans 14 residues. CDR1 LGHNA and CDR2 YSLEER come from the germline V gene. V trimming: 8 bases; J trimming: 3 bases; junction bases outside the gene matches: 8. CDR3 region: CASSETSGNYEQYF. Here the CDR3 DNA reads TGCGCCAGCTCTGAGACTAGCGGCAACTACGAGCAGTACTTC.

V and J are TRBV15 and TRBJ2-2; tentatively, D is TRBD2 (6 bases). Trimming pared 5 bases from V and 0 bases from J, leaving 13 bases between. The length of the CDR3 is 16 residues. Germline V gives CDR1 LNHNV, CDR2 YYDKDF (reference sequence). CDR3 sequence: CATSLRDGANTGELFF. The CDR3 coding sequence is TGTGCCACCAGCTTGCGGGACGGCGCGAACACCGGGGAGCTGTTTTTT.

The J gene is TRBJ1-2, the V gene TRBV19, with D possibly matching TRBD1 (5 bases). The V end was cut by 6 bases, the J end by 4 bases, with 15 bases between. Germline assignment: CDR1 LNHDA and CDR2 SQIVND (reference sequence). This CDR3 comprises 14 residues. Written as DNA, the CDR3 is TGTGCCAGTAGGCCCCGGACGGGACTCTATGGCTACACCTTC. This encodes CASRPRTGLYGYTF.

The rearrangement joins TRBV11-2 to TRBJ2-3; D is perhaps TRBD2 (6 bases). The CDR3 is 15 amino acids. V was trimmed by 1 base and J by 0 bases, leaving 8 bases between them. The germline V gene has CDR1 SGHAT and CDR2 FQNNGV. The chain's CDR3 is CASSLGGTSTDTQYF. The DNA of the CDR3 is TGTGCCAGCAGCTTAGGAGGGACTAGCACAGATACGCAGTATTTT.

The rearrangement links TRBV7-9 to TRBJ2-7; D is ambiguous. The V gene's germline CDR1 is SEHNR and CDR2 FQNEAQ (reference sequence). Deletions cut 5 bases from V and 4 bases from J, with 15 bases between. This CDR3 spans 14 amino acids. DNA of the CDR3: TGTGCCAGCAGCACCGGCCTGGGCCAGTACGAGCAGTACTTC. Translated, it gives CASSTGLGQYEQYF.

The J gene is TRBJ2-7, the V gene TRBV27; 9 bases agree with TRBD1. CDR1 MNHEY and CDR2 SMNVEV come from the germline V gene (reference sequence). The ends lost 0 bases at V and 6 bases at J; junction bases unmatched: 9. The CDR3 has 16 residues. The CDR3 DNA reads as TGTGCCAGCAGTTTATCGGGGACAGGGTACGCGGGCGAGCAGTACTTC. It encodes CASSLSGTGYAGEQYF.

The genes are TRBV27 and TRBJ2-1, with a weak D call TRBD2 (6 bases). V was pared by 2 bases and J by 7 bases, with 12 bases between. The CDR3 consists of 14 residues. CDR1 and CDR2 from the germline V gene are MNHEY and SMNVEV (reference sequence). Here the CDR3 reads CASSLDGTWNEQFF. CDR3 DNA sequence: TGTGCCAGCAGTTTAGACGGGACTTGGAATGAGCAGTTCTTC.

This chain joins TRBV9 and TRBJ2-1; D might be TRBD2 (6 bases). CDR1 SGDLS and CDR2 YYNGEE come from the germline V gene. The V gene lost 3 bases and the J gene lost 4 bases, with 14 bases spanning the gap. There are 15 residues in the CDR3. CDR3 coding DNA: TGTGCCAGCAGCGCCGGGGCGGAGGGTTACAATGAGCAGTTCTTC. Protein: CASSAGAEGYNEQFF.

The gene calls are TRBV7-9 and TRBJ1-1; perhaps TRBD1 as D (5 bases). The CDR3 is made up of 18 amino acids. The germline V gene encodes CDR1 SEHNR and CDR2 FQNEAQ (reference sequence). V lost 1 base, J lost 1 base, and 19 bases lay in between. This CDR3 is CASSLVGLSRGANTEAFF. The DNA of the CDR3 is TGTGCCAGCAGCTTAGTAGGGTTGAGTCGCGGGGCGAACACTGAAGCTTTCTTT.

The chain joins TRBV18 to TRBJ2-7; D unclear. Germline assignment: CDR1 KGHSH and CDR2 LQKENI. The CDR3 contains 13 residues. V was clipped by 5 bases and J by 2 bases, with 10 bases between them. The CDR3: CASSSGGTYEQYF. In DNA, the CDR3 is TGTGCCAGCTCATCCGGTGGTACCTACGAGCAGTACTTC.

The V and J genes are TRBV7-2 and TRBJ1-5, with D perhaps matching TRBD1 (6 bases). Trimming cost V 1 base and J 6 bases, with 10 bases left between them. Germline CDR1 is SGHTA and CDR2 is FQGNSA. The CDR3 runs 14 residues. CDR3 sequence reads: CASSLDVGGQPQHF. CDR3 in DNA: TGTGCCAGCAGCTTAGACGTAGGGGGTCAGCCCCAGCATTTT.

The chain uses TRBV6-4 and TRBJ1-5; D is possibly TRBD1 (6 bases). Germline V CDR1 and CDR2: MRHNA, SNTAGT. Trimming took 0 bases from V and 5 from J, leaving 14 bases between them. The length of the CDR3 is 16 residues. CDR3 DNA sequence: TGTGCCAGCAGTGACTCCTATCGGACAGTCTATCAGCCCCAGCATTTT. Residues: CASSDSYRTVYQPQHF.